This TCR beta chain was sequenced for a study of cytomegalovirus exposure and HLA in healthy donors. Measured with immunoSEQ multiplex PCR; TCRdb has only the in-frame clones, and not every one. This sample has 280,000 or so clones, with 88% found just once. The V and J ends lost 1 base and 1 base respectively, with 8 bases between them. CDR1 is SGHRS and CDR2 is YFSETQ in the germline V gene. The CDR3 spans 14 residues. The chain couples TRBV5-1 to TRBJ1-1, with D uncertain. This clonotype was sampled from a woman aged 18-29 years in good health and CMV-seronegative. The material sequenced was PBMCs. The CDR3 loop is CASSLNQWNTEAFF. CDR3 in DNA: TGCGCCAGCAGCTTGAATCAATGGAACACTGAAGCTTTCTTT.